The next 5 T cell receptor beta chains were all read from a single sample in a study of cytomegalovirus exposure and HLA in healthy donors. This PCR relied on a set of 60 Vbeta primers and 13 Jbeta primers. TCRdb keeps only in-frame clones here, not all; method: immunoSEQ multiplex PCR. This table holds 65,000 to 75,000 clones, around 63% found once. The source material was PBMCs. The origin of the receptors is a woman aged 25 to 39 in good health and CMV-seronegative.

This chain links TRBV4-2 with TRBJ1-1; D gene ambiguous. V dropped 0 bases and J dropped 8 bases, with 13 bases sitting between them. This CDR3 is built from 14 residues. The V gene's germline CDR1 is LGHNA and CDR2 YNFKEQ. The CDR3 protein is CASSQDSGHSEAFF. DNA for the CDR3: TGTGCCAGCAGCCAAGATAGCGGGCACTCGGAAGCTTTCTTT.

This sequence joins TRBV5-1 and TRBJ2-3; 9 bases are shared with TRBD1. The CDR3 totals 15 residues. Looked up from germline, CDR1 is SGHRS and CDR2 is YFSETQ. J was trimmed by 4 bases and V by 4 bases; bases with no gene match: 7. The CDR3 sequence: CASSIPGQGPDTQYF. The CDR3 nucleotides are TGCGCCAGCAGCATACCGGGACAGGGACCAGATACGCAGTATTTT.

The rearrangement links TRBV25-1 to TRBJ2-3; tentatively, D is TRBD1 (6 bases). V was trimmed by 0 bases and J by 11 bases, leaving 12 bases between them. The CDR3 has 13 amino acids. Looked up from germline, CDR1 is MGHDK and CDR2 is SYGVNS. DNA for the CDR3: TGTGCCAGCAGTGAATATGGTAAAGGGGGGCAGTATTTT. This codes for CASSEYGKGGQYF.

The gene calls are TRBV29-1 and TRBJ2-1; weak D call: TRBD2 (6 bases). Trimming pared 5 bases from V and 2 bases from J, leaving 10 bases between. Germline CDR1 reads SQVTM; CDR2 reads ANQGSEA. There are 13 residues in the CDR3. The CDR3 DNA is TGCAGCGTTAGGTGGAGGGCCTACAATGAGCAGTTCTTC. This gives the protein CSVRWRAYNEQFF.

This clone was recorded once. This chain connects TRBV4-1 to TRBJ1-5; possible D gene TRBD1, 5 bases. With 2 bases removed from V and 6 bases from J, the gap between germline ends came to 8 bases. Germline CDR1 is MGHRA and CDR2 is YSYEKL. The CDR3 has 13 residues. CDR3 sequence: CASSQPGFQPQHF. Written as DNA, the CDR3 is TGCGCCAGCAGCCAACCAGGGTTTCAGCCCCAGCATTTT.